Listed here are 23 T cell receptor beta chains from one sample, sequenced in a study of STAT3 mutations in large granular lymphocyte leukemia. What these receptors recognize is not known. This table comes from immunoSEQ multiplex PCR, and its TCRdb copy is limited to in-frame clones, with some not included. The table shows 35,000 to 40,000 clones, with 88% occurring only once. Regarding the study as a whole: Every T-LGLL patient had at least one immunodominant TCRbeta clonotype.

Sequenced: PBMCs. These receptor sequences come from a human donor with T large granular lymphocyte leukemia. Some clones in this sample may be carry-over from other donors' samples.

This chain uses TRBV7-9 with TRBJ2-1; D possibly corresponds to TRBD1 (5 bases). This CDR3 has 15 amino acids. Germline V gives CDR1 SEHNR, CDR2 FQNEAQ (reference sequence). V was trimmed by 7 bases and J by 2 bases, leaving 15 bases between them. Here the CDR3 DNA reads TGTGCCAGCAACTCCAGGGTCTCAACCTACAATGAGCAGTTCTTC. Translated: CASNSRVSTYNEQFF.

The chain couples TRBV2 to TRBJ2-5; possibly TRBD2 for D (6 bases). TRBJ2-7 explains the end of the DNA better; the J call may be wrong. Germline V lookup: CDR1 SNHLY, CDR2 FYNNEI. There are 18 residues in the CDR3. This CDR3 is CASSEGWIGGRRGYEQYF. CDR3 in DNA: TGTGCCAGCAGTGAAGGGTGGATTGGTGGCCGGAGGGGCTACGAGCAGTACTTC.

The rearrangement links TRBV5-1 to TRBJ1-1; no reliable D call. The CDR3 totals 15 residues. Germline lookup yields CDR1 SGHRS and CDR2 YFSETQ. V gave up 0 bases and J gave up 4 bases, with 13 bases separating them. The CDR3 DNA follows: TGCGCCAGCAGCTTGGCCCCAGCTTCGGGCACTGAAGCTTTCTTT. It is translated as CASSLAPASGTEAFF.

This sequence joins TRBV7-9 and TRBJ1-5; D is perhaps TRBD1 (5 bases). V lost 2 bases and J lost 0, with 11 bases in between. In germline, CDR1 is SEHNR, CDR2 FQNEAQ (reference sequence). The CDR3 runs to 16 residues. CDR3 amino acids: CASSLPGTYSNQPQHF. DNA for the CDR3: TGTGCCAGCAGCTTACCCGGGACGTATAGCAATCAGCCCCAGCATTTT.

This clone was seen only once. V gene TRBV5-4 combines with J gene TRBJ2-3; weak D call: TRBD1 (6 bases). The CDR3 is made up of 14 amino acids. V lost 7 bases and J lost 4, with 16 bases in between. Germline V lookup: CDR1 SGHNT, CDR2 YYREEE (reference sequence). CDR3 sequence reads: CASAPGERPDTQYF. CDR3 in DNA: TGTGCCAGCGCGCCAGGGGAGCGCCCAGATACGCAGTATTTT.

J is TRBJ2-3 and V is TRBV9, with 8 bases identical to TRBD2. The CDR3 is made up of 16 amino acids. CDR1 and CDR2 (germline): SGDLS, YYNGEE. V lost 0 bases to trimming and J lost 2 bases; unmatched junction nucleotides: 5. CDR3 in amino acids: CASSVELAADTDTQYF. The CDR3 region has the DNA TGTGCCAGCAGCGTAGAACTAGCGGCCGACACAGATACGCAGTATTTT.

Remarks on this clone: The junction differs from germline at one of its ends, possibly a read error. The chain links TRBV20-1 to TRBJ2-1; the match to TRBD1 covers 12 bases. This CDR3 is built from 11 residues. The V gene's germline CDR1 is DFQATT and CDR2 SNEGSKA (reference sequence). CDR3 protein: CLGQGANEQFF. The CDR3 DNA reads as TGTCTGGGACAGGGGGCAAATGAGCAGTTCTTC.

The V call is TRBV25-1, the J call TRBJ1-6, with D possibly being TRBD1 (6 bases). Germline values: CDR1 MGHDK, CDR2 SYGVNS. There are 15 residues in the CDR3. V was clipped by 1 base and J by 6 bases, with 10 bases between them. Here the CDR3 DNA reads TGTGCCAGCAGTGAATCTCAGGGGAGTAATTCACCCCTCCACTTT. It codes for CASSESQGSNSPLHF.

The V call is TRBV7-2, the J call TRBJ1-6; no firm D call. The germline V and J ends were trimmed by 2 bases and 4 bases, with 15 bases remaining between them. Germline V gives CDR1 SGHTA, CDR2 FQGNSA. The CDR3 runs to 17 residues. The CDR3 reads CASSLSLARGYNSPLHF. For the CDR3, the DNA is TGTGCCAGCAGCTTATCCCTGGCCCGGGGATATAATTCACCCCTCCACTTT.

This rearrangement joins TRBV7-9 to TRBJ2-3, with 8 bases identical to TRBD1. The CDR3 consists of 15 residues. Losses at the gene ends were 3 bases for V and 1 base for J; bases not matched to a gene: 3. CDR1 SEHNR and CDR2 FQNEAQ come from the germline V gene (reference sequence). The CDR3 DNA sequence: TGTGCCAGCAGCTTGAAGGGACAGGGCACAGATACGCAGTATTTT. Translated: CASSLKGQGTDTQYF.

The chain couples TRBV5-1 to TRBJ1-1; D is ambiguous. V lost 0 bases and J lost 1, with 4 bases in between. Germline V gene data show CDR1 as SGHRS and CDR2 as YFSETQ. This CDR3 comprises 13 residues. The CDR3 DNA follows: TGCGCCAGCAGCTTGGGAGCGAACACTGAAGCTTTCTTT. Protein: CASSLGANTEAFF. Using reference TRBV5-1 and TRBJ1-1 for the parts outside the CDR3, the full variable domain is KAGVTQTPRYLIKTRGQQVTLSCSPISGHRSVSWYQQTPGQGLQFLFEYFSETQRNKGNFPGRFSGRQFSNSRSEMNVSTLELGDSALYLCASSLGANTEAFFGQGTRLTVV.

This chain links TRBV6-1 with TRBJ2-7, with 8 bases fitting TRBD1. This CDR3 is 13 amino acids long. The germline CDR1 and CDR2 sequences are MNHNS and SASEGT. V gave up 4 bases and J gave up 5 bases; unmatched junction bases: 4. CDR3 sequence: CASSGTGLNEQYF. In DNA form, the CDR3 reads TGTGCCAGCAGTGGGACAGGGCTGAACGAGCAGTACTTC.

The chain employs TRBV27 and TRBJ1-3; D not certain. Germline V gene sequence: CDR1 MNHEY, CDR2 SMNVEV (reference sequence). This CDR3 has 13 amino acids. Deletions cut 3 bases from V and 1 base from J, with 4 bases between. CDR3 sequence reads: CASSLRSGNTIYF. The CDR3 nucleotides read TGTGCCAGCAGTTTGAGGTCTGGAAACACCATATATTTT.

The chain employs TRBV29-1 and TRBJ2-1; D tentatively reads TRBD1 or TRBD2 (6 bases each). CDR3 length: 14 amino acids. Looked up from germline, CDR1 is SQVTM and CDR2 is ANQGSEA. V lost 5 bases and J lost 2, with 13 bases in between. The CDR3 DNA reads as TGCAGCGTTTCCTCGGGGGCTACCTACAATGAGCAGTTCTTC. It codes for CSVSSGATYNEQFF.

V gene TRBV28 combines with J gene TRBJ1-4, with 7 bases matching TRBD1. Germline CDR1 reads MDHEN; CDR2 reads SYDVKM. The CDR3 loop spans 14 amino acids. With V trimmed by 0 bases and J by 8 bases, 3 bases remained unmatched. CDR3 nucleotides: TGTGCCAGCAGTTTATGGACAGGGCGCGAAAAACTGTTTTTT. As protein: CASSLWTGREKLFF.

The rearrangement uses TRBV19 and TRBJ1-5, with a possible D match to TRBD1 (5 bases). This CDR3 is 15 amino acids long. Germline V gene sequence: CDR1 LNHDA, CDR2 SQIVND (reference sequence). V was shortened by 1 base and J by 4 bases, with 11 bases between the two germline ends. The CDR3 protein is CASSIGQGGNQPQHF. The CDR3 DNA reads TGTGCCAGTAGTATAGGGCAGGGAGGAAATCAGCCCCAGCATTTT.

This clone came up once. This chain links TRBV29-1 with TRBJ2-5, with 7 bases fitting TRBD1. V gave up 7 bases and J gave up 5 bases; unmatched junction bases: 10. CDR3 length: 13 residues. Germline V gives CDR1 SQVTM, CDR2 ANQGSEA. CDR3 bases: TGCAGCGCTTTGACAGGGACGCAGGAGACCCAGTACTTC. Translated: CSALTGTQETQYF.

The chain recombines TRBV5-1 with TRBJ2-7; 9 bases line up with TRBD1. Unmatched junction bases numbered 7, after V lost 0 bases and J lost 6 bases. This CDR3 is built from 15 residues. The germline V gene encodes CDR1 SGHRS and CDR2 YFSETQ. The DNA of the CDR3 is TGCGCCAGCAGCTTGGGGACAGGGGTGGTGCTCGAGCAGTACTTC. It specifies CASSLGTGVVLEQYF.

The chain employs TRBV27 and TRBJ2-4, with TRBD1 as a possible D gene (5 bases). Germline CDR1 MNHEY, CDR2 SMNVEV (reference sequence). CDR3 size: 15 residues. V shed 5 bases and J shed 8 bases, with 19 bases lying between them. CDR3 bases: TGTGCCAGCAGTAGTATAAGGGGTGCCGCTCACATTCAGTACTTC. It is translated as CASSSIRGAAHIQYF.

This chain joins TRBV11-2 and TRBJ2-3; no definite D call. Trimming cost V 4 bases and J 3 bases, with 5 bases left between them. The length of the CDR3 is 12 residues. Germline CDR1 SGHAT, CDR2 FQNNGV. CDR3 nucleotide sequence: TGTGCCAGCAGCTCGATTACAGATACGCAGTATTTT. The encoded protein is CASSSITDTQYF.

V usage is TRBV5-4 and J usage is TRBJ2-2; the D is unclear. Per the germline V gene, CDR1 is SGHNT and CDR2 is YYREEE (reference sequence). V gave up 1 base and J gave up 5 bases, with 3 bases separating them. This CDR3 region has 12 residues. For the CDR3, the DNA is TGTGCCAGCAGCTTGTCAACCGGGGAGCTGTTTTTT. It yields the protein CASSLSTGELFF.

The rearrangement links TRBV6-4 to TRBJ2-3; 7 bases fit TRBD2. V was clipped by 5 bases and J by 0 bases; unmatched bases: 5. The V gene's germline CDR1 is MRHNA and CDR2 SNTAGT. The CDR3 totals 15 residues. The chain's CDR3 is CASSSGTTSTDTQYF. The CDR3 region has the DNA TGTGCCAGCAGTTCCGGGACTACTAGCACAGATACGCAGTATTTT.

The CDR3 sequence is CASSLVRGAIQETQYF. CDR3 in DNA: TGTGCCAGCAGCTTAGTCCGGGGGGCGATTCAAGAGACCCAGTACTTC. This rearrangement joins TRBV7-2 to TRBJ2-5, with D possibly being TRBD2 (7 bases). V lost 1 base and J lost 2, with 14 bases in between. The CDR3 runs to 16 residues. The germline gives CDR1 SGHTA, CDR2 FQGNSA. Complete variable domain (other parts from reference TRBV7-2 and TRBJ2-5): GAGVSQSPSNKVTEKGKDVELRCDPISGHTALYWYRQSLGQGLEFLIYFQGNSAPDKSGLPSDRFSAERTGGSVSTLTIQRTQQEDSAVYLCASSLVRGAIQETQYFGPGTRLLVL.